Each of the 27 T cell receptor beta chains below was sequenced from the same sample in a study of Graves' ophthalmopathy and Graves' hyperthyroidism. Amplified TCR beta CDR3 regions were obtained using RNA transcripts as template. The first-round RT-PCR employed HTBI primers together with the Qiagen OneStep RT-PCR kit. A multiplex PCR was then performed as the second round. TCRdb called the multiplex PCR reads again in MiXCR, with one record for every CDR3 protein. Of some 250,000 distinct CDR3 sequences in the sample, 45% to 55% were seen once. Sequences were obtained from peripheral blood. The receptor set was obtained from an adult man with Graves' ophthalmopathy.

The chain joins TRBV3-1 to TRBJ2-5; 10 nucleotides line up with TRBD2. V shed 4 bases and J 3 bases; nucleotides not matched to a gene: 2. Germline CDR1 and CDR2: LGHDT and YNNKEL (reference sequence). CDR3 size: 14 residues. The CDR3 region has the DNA TGTGCCAGCAGCCCTAGCGGGAGAAAAGAGACCCAGTACTTC. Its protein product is CASSPSGRKETQYF.

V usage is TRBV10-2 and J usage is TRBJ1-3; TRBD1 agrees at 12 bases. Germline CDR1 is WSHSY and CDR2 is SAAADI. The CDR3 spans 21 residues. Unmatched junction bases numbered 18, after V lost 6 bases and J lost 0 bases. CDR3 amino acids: CASSPKSGTGGFSRSGNTIYF. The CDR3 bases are TGCGCCAGCAGCCCGAAATCCGGGACAGGGGGCTTTTCTCGCTCTGGAAACACCATATATTTT.

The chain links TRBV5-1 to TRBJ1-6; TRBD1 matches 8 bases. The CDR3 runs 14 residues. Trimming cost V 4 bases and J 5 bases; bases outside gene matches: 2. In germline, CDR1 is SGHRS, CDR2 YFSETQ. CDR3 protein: CASSKDRDNSPLHF. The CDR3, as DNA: TGCGCCAGCAGCAAGGACAGGGATAATTCACCCCTCCACTTT.

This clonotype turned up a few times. The CDR3, as DNA: TGTGCCAGCAGCACCCGGGCCCGGAGGGGCCAAGAGACCCAGTACTTC. It specifies CASSTRARRGQETQYF. The genes are TRBV7-6 and TRBJ2-5, with D possibly matching TRBD2 (6 bases). V was shortened by 5 bases and J by 1 base, with 17 bases between the two germline ends. CDR3 length equals 16 residues. CDR1 is SGHVS, CDR2 FNYEAQ, per germline.

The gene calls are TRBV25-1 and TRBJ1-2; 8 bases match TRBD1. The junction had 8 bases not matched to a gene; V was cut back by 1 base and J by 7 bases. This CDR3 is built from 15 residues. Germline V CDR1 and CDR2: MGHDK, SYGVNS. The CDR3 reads CASSESLTGEGGYTF. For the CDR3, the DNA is TGTGCCAGCAGTGAATCTTTGACAGGGGAAGGTGGCTACACCTTC.

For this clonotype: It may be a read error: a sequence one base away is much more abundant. CDR3 sequence reads: CASGLIPGQDSPLHF. The CDR3 DNA is TGCGCCAGCGGCTTGATTCCGGGACAGGATTCACCCCTCCACTTT. The chain has TRBV5-1 and TRBJ1-6, with TRBD1 matching 8 bases. CDR3 length equals 15 residues. Germline values: CDR1 SGHRS, CDR2 YFSETQ.

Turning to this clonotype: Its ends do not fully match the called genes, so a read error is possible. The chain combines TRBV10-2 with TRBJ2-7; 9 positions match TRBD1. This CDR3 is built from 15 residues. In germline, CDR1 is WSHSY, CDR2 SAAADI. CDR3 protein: CASSLGTGRTYEQYF. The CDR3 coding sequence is TGTGCCAGCAGCCTTGGGACAGGGAGAACCTACGAGCAGTACTTC.

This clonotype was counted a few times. In DNA, the CDR3 is TGTGCCATCAGTGAGTCGACCCGGGGGCGAGTGAACACTGAAGCTTTCTTT. Amino acids: CAISESTRGRVNTEAFF. This chain uses TRBV10-3 with TRBJ1-1; D may be TRBD1 (6 bases). CDR1 is ENHRY, CDR2 SYGVKD, per germline. Trimming took off 0 bases at V and 0 bases at J, with 14 bases between the two ends. This CDR3 has 17 residues.

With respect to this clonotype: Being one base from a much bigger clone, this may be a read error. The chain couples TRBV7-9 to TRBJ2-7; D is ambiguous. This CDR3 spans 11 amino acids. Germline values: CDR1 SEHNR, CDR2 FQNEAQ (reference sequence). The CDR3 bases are TGTGCCAACAGCGTCTCCTACGAGCAGTACTTC. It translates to CANSVSYEQYF.

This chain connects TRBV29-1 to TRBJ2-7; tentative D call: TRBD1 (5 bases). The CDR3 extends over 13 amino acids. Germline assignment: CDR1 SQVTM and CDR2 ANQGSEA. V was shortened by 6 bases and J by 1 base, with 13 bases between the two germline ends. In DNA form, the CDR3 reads TGCAGCGTGACAGTTTCAATATCCTACGAGCAGTACTTC. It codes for CSVTVSISYEQYF.

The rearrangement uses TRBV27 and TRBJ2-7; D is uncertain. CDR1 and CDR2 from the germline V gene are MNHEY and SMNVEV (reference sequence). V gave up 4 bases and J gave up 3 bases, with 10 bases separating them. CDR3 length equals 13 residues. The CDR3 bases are TGTGCCAGCAGTTCACCCCATGGCTACGAGCAGTACTTC. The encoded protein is CASSSPHGYEQYF.

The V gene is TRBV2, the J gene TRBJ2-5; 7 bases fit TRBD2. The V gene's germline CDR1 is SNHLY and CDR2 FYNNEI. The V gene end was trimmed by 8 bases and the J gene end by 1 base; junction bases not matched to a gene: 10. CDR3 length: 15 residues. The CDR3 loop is CASPAFRGGQETQYF. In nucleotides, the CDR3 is TGTGCCAGCCCCGCGTTTCGCGGGGGCCAAGAGACCCAGTACTTC. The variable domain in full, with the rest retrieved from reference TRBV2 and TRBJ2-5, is EPEVTQTPSHQVTQMGQEVILRCVPISNHLYFYWYRQILGQKVEFLVSFYNNEISEKSEIFDDQFSVERPDGSNFTLKIRSTKLEDSAMYFCASPAFRGGQETQYFGPGTRLLVL.

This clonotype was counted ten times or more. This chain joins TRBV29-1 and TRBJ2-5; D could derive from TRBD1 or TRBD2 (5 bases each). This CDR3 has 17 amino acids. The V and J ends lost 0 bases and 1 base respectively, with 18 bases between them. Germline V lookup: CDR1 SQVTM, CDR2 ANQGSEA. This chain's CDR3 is CSVEDSRGKWGQETQYF. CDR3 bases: TGCAGCGTTGAAGATTCGAGGGGAAAGTGGGGCCAAGAGACCCAGTACTTC. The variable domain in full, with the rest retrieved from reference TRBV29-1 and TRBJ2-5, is SAVISQKPSRDICQRGTSLTIQCQVDSQVTMMFWYRQQPGQSLTLIATANQGSEATYESGFVIDKFPISRPNLTFSTLTVSNMSPEDSSIYLCSVEDSRGKWGQETQYFGPGTRLLVL.

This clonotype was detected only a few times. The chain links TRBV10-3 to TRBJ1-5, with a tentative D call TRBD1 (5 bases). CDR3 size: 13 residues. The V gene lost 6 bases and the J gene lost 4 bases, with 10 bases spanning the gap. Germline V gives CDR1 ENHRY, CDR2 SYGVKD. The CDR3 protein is CAIRGTGNQPQHF. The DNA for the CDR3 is TGTGCCATCAGGGGGACCGGGAATCAGCCCCAGCATTTT.

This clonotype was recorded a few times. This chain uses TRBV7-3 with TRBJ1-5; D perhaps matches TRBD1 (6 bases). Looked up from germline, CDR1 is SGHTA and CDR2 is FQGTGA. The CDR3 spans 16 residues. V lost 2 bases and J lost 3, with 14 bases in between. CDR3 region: CASSLVWGPTNQPQHF. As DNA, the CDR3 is TGTGCCAGCAGCTTAGTTTGGGGGCCGACCAATCAGCCCCAGCATTTT.

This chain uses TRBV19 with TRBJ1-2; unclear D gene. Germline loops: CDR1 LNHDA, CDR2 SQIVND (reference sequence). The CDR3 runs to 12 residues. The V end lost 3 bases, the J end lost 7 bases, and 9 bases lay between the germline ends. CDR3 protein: CASSITLSGYTF. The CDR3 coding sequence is TGTGCCAGTAGTATTACCCTCAGTGGCTACACCTTC.

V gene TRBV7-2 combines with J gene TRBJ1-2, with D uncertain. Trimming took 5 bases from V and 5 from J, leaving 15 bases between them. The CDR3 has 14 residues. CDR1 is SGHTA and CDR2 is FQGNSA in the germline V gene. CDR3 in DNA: TGTGCCAGCAGCCAAGCGGGCCGGGCGTATGGCTACACCTTC. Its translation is CASSQAGRAYGYTF.

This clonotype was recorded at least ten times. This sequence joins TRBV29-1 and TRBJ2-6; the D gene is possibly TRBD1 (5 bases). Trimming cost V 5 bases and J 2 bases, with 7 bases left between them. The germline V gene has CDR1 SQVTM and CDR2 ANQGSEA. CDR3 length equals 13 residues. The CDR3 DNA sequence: TGCAGCGTTCAGGGCGCTGGGGCCAACGTCCTGACTTTC. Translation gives CSVQGAGANVLTF.

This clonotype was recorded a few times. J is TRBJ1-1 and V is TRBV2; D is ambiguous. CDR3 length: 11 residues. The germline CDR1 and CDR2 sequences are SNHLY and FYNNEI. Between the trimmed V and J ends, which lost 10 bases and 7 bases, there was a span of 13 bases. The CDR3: CATAREIEAFF. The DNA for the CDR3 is TGTGCCACCGCCCGGGAGATTGAAGCTTTCTTT.

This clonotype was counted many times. CDR3 in DNA: TGTGCCACCAGCAGAGGACAGGGAGGGGATTCACCCCTCCACTTT. This encodes CATSRGQGGDSPLHF. J is TRBJ1-6 and V is TRBV15; 7 nucleotides match TRBD1. CDR1 and CDR2 (germline): LNHNV, YYDKDF (reference sequence). This CDR3 contains 15 residues. Unmatched junction bases numbered 5, after V lost 1 base and J lost 8 bases.

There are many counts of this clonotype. As DNA, the CDR3 is TGTGCCAGCGGCTCGGGGGGCACTGAAGCTTTCTTT. Protein sequence: CASGSGGTEAFF. V gene TRBV7-2 combines with J gene TRBJ1-1; a weak D match, TRBD1 (5 bases). This CDR3 contains 12 residues. V was cut by 8 bases and J by 4 bases, with 11 bases left in between. Germline V lookup: CDR1 SGHTA, CDR2 FQGNSA.

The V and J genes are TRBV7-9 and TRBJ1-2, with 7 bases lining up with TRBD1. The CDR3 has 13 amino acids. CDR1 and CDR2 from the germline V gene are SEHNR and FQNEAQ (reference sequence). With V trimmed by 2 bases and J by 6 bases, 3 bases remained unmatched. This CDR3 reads CASSLRQGDGYTF. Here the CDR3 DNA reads TGTGCCAGCAGCTTAAGGCAGGGGGATGGCTACACCTTC. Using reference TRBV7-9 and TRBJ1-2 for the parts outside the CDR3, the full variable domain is DTGVSQNPRHKITKRGQNVTFRCDPISEHNRLYWYRQTLGQGPEFLTYFQNEAQLEKSRLLSDRFSAERPKGSFSTLEIQRTEQGDSAMYLCASSLRQGDGYTFGSGTRLTVV.

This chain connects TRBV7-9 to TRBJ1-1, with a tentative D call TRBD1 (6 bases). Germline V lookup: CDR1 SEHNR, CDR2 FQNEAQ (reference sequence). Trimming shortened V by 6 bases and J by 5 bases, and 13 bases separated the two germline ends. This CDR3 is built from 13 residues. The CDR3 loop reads CASRWDTNTEAFF. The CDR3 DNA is TGTGCCAGCAGGTGGGACACAAATACTGAAGCTTTCTTT. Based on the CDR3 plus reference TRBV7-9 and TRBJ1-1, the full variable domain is DTGVSQNPRHKITKRGQNVTFRCDPISEHNRLYWYRQTLGQGPEFLTYFQNEAQLEKSRLLSDRFSAERPKGSFSTLEIQRTEQGDSAMYLCASRWDTNTEAFFGQGTRLTVV.

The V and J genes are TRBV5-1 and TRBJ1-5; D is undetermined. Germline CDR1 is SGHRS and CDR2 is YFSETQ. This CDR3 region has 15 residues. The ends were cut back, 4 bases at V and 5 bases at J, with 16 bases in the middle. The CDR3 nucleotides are TGCGCCAGCAGCGGAGCCCCGTTAGGCGATCAGCCCCAGCATTTT. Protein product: CASSGAPLGDQPQHF.

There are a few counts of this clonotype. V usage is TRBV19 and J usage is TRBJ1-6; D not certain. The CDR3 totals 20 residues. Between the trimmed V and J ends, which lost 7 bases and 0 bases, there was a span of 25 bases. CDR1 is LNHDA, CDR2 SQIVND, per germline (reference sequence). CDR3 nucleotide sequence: TGTGCCAGTACCCCAGGTAGAGGGTCTCGAGGTTCCTCCTATAATTCACCCCTCCACTTT. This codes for CASTPGRGSRGSSYNSPLHF.

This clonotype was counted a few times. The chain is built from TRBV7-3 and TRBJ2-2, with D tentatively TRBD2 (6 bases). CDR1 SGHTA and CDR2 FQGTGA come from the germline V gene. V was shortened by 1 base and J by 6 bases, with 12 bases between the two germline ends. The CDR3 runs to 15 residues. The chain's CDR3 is CASSLIPGEAGELFF. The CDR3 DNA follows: TGTGCCAGCAGCTTAATACCTGGGGAGGCCGGGGAGCTGTTTTTT.

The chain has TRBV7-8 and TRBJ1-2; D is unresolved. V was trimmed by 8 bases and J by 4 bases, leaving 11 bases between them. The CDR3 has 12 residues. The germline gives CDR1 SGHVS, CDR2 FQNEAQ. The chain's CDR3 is CASQRQTYGYTF. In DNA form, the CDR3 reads TGTGCCAGCCAGCGCCAGACCTATGGCTACACCTTC. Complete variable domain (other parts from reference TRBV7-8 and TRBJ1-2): GAGVSQSPRYKVAKRGQDVALRCDPISGHVSLFWYQQALGQGPEFLTYFQNEAQLDKSGLPSDRFFAERPEGSVSTLKIQRTQQEDSAVYLCASQRQTYGYTFGSGTRLTVV.